A selection of T cell receptor beta chains follows, all from one sample in a study of spatial heterogeneity in lung cancer. Each CDR3 protein gets one entry after TCRdb re-called the 5' RACE reads with MiXCR. The sample includes around 18,000 distinct CDR3 sequences, about 5.8% seen only once; the top ten take over 9%. The specimen was lung tumor tissue, collected at surgery. The receptors come from a female donor with early-stage non-small cell lung cancer. Both conserved end residues are part of each CDR3. D genes are given only for firm matches. Expanded clones are given a class, and other clones once, few, many or no size at all.

TRBJ1-2,TRBV20-1,.,many,CSASNDHYGYTF,TGCAGTGCTAGTAACGACCACTATGGCTACACCTTC
TRBJ1-5,TRBV7-2,.,many,CASSFGGPGNQPQHF,TGTGCCAGCAGCTTTGGGGGACCGGGCAATCAGCCCCAGCATTTT
TRBJ2-5,TRBV9,TRBD2,many,CASSVGVAGVETQYF,TGTGCCAGCAGCGTAGGGGTAGCGGGAGTTGAGACCCAGTACTTC
TRBJ2-2,TRBV10-3,TRBD2,medium-sized,CAIKDSGTSGGELFF,TGTGCCATCAAAGATAGCGGGACTTCGGGCGGGGAGCTGTTTTTT
TRBJ2-1,TRBV20-1,TRBD2,medium-sized,CSARVAGGSNNEQFF,TGCAGTGCTAGAGTGGCGGGAGGATCCAACAATGAGCAGTTCTTC
TRBJ2-1,TRBV5-1,TRBD1,many,CASSGGQLLSYNEQFF,TGCGCCAGCAGCGGGGGACAGCTACTCTCCTACAATGAGCAGTTCTTC
TRBJ1-2,TRBV7-2,TRBD1,many,CASSSSRTGGYGYTF,TGTGCCAGCAGCTCCAGCCGGACAGGGGGCTATGGCTACACCTTC
TRBJ2-7,TRBV3-1,.,many,CASSVQGPYEQYF,TGTGCCAGCAGCGTACAGGGTCCCTACGAGCAGTACTTC
TRBJ1-1,TRBV27,.,many,CASRLARQMGNTEAFF,TGTGCCAGCAGACTCGCTCGACAGATGGGGAACACTGAAGCTTTCTTT
TRBJ2-1,TRBV19,.,.,CTSSPTGLGHEQFF,TGTACCAGTAGTCCGACGGGACTGGGCCATGAGCAGTTCTTC
TRBJ2-7,TRBV7-2,.,many,CASSLARIGGGQTEQYF,TGTGCCAGCAGCTTAGCGCGGATCGGAGGGGGCCAAACCGAGCAGTACTTC
TRBJ1-4,TRBV6-1,TRBD1,.,CASRETGVNEKLFF,TGTGCCAGCAGGGAAACAGGGGTTAATGAAAAACTGTTTTTT
TRBJ2-3,TRBV29-1,.,few,CSVEGADSTDTQYF,TGCAGCGTTGAAGGCGCGGATAGCACAGATACGCAGTATTTT
TRBJ1-2,TRBV11-2,.,few,CASSLGVYGYTF,TGTGCCAGCAGCTTAGGGGTCTATGGCTACACCTTC